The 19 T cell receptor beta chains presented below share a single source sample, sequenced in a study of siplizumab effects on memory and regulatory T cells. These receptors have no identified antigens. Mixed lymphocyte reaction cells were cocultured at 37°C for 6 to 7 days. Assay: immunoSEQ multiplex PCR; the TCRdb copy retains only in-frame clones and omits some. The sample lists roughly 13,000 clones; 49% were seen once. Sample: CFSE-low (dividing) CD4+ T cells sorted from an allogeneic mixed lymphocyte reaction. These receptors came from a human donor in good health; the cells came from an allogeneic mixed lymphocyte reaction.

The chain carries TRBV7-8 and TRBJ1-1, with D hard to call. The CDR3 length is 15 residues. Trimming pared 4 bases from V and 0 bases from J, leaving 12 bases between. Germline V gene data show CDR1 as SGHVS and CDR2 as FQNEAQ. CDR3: CASSSQRRVNTEAFF. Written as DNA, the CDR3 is TGTGCCAGCAGCTCGCAGCGTAGGGTGAACACTGAAGCTTTCTTT.

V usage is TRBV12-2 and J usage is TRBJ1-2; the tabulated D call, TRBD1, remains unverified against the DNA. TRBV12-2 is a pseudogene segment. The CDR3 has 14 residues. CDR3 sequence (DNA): TGTGCAAGTCGCTTACTAACAGGTACCTATGGCTACACCTTC. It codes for CASRLLTGTYGYTF.

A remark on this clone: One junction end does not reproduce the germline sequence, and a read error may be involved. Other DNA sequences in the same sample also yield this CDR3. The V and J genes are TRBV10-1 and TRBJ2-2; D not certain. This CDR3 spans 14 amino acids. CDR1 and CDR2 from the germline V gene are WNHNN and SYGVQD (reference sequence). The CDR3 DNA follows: TGCGCCAGCGCCAGTGACGGCTTCACCGGAGAGCTGTTTTTT. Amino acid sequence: CASASDGFTGELFF.

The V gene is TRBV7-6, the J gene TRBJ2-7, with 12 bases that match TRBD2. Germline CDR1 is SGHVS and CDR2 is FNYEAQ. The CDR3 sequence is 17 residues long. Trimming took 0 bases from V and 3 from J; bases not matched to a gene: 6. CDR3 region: CASSLAGGLAGHYEQYF. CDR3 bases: TGTGCCAGCAGCTTAGCCGGGGGACTAGCGGGCCACTACGAGCAGTACTTC.

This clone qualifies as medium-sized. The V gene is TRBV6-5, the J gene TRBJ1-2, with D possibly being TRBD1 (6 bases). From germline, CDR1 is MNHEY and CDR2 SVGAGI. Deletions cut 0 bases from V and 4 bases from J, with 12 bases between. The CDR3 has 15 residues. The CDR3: CASSYSDRQSYGYTF. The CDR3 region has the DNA TGTGCCAGCAGTTACTCGGACAGACAATCCTATGGCTACACCTTC.

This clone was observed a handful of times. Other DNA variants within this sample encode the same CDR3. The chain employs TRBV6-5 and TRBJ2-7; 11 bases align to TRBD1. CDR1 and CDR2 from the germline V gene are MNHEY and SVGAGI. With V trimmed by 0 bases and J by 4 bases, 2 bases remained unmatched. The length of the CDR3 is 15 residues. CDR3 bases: TGTGCCAGCAGTTACTCCGGGACAGGGGGGTACGAGCAGTACTTC. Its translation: CASSYSGTGGYEQYF.

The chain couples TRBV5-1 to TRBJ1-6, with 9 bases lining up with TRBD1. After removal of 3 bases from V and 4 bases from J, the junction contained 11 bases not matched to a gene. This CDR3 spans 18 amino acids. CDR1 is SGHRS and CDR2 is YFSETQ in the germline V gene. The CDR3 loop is CASSSRPPGQGYNSPLHF. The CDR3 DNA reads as TGCGCCAGCAGCTCAAGGCCCCCGGGACAGGGTTATAATTCACCCCTCCACTTT.

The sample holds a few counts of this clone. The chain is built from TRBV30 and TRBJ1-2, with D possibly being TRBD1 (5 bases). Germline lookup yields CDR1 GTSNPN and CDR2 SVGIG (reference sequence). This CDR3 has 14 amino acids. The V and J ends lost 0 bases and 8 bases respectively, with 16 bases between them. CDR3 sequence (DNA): TGTGCCTGGAGTGTACCGGGACTCGTCAGAGGCTACACCTTC. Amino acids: CAWSVPGLVRGYTF. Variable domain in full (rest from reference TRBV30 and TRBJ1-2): SQTIHQWPATLVQPVGSPLSLECTVEGTSNPNLYWYRQAAGRGLQLLFYSVGIGQISSEVPQNLSASRPQDRQFILSSKKLLLSDSGFYLCAWSVPGLVRGYTFGSGTRLTVV.

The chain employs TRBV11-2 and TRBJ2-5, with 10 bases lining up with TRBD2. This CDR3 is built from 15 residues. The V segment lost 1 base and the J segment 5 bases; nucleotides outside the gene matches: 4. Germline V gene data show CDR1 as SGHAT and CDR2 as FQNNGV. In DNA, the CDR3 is TGTGCCAGCAGCTTAGCCCTAGCGGGGGCGGAGACCCAGTACTTC. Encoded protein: CASSLALAGAETQYF. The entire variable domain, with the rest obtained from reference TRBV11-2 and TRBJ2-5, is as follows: EAGVAQSPRYKIIEKRQSVAFWCNPISGHATLYWYQQILGQGPKLLIQFQNNGVVDDSQLPKDRFSAERLKGVDSTLKIQPAKLEDSAVYLCASSLALAGAETQYFGPGTRLLVL.

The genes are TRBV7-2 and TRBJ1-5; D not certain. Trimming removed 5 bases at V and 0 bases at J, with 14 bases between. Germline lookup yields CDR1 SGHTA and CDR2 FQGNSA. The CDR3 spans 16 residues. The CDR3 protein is CASSPGRSLSNQPQHF. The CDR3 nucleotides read TGTGCCAGCAGCCCAGGACGGTCCCTTAGCAATCAGCCCCAGCATTTT.

The CDR3 sequence: CSARLAGGEQYF. The CDR3 DNA sequence: TGCAGCGCCCGACTGGCCGGAGGAGAGCAGTACTTC. This rearrangement joins TRBV29-1 to TRBJ2-7; D is possibly TRBD2 (5 bases). Per germline, CDR1 SQVTM and CDR2 ANQGSEA. CDR3 length: 12 residues. V lost 7 bases and J lost 7, with 17 bases in between.

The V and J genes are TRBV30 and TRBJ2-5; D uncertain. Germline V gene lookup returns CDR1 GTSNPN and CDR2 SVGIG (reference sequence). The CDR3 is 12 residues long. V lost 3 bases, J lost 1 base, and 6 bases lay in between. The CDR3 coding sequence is TGTGCCTGGAGCCTCAGCCAAGAGACCCAGTACTTC. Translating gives CAWSLSQETQYF.

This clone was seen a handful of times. Here the CDR3 DNA reads TGCGCCAGCAGCTTGAACTTGAGGATGAACACCGGGGAGCTGTTTTTT. Residues: CASSLNLRMNTGELFF. The V and J genes are TRBV5-1 and TRBJ2-2; D remains ambiguous. Germline V gene sequence: CDR1 SGHRS, CDR2 YFSETQ. Trimming removed 1 base from V and 1 base from J, with 11 bases in between. The CDR3 is made up of 16 amino acids.

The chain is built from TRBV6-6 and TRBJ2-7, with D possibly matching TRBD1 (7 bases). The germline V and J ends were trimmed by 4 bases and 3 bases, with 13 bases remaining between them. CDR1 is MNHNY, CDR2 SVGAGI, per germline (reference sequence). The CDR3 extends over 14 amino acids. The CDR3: CASSWARGDYEQYF. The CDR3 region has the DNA TGTGCCAGCAGTTGGGCCAGGGGGGACTACGAGCAGTACTTC.

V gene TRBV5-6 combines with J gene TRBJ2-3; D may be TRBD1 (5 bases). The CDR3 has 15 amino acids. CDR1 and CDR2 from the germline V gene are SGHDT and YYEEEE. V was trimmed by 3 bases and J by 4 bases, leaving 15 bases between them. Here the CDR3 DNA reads TGTGCCAGCAGCTCCAGGGTTTTTTATTCAGATACGCAGTATTTT. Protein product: CASSSRVFYSDTQYF.

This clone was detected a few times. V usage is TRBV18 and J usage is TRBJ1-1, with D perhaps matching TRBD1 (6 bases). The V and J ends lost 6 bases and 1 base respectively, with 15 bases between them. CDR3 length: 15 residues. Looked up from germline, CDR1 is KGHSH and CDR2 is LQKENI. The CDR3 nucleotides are TGTGCCAGCTCCCAGAACACAGGGTCGAACACTGAAGCTTTCTTT. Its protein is CASSQNTGSNTEAFF. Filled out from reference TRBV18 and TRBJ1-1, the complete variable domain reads NAGVMQNPRHLVRRRGQEARLRCSPMKGHSHVYWYRQLPEEGLKFMVYLQKENIIDESGMPKERFSAEFPKEGPSILRIQQVVRGDSAAYFCASSQNTGSNTEAFFGQGTRLTVV.

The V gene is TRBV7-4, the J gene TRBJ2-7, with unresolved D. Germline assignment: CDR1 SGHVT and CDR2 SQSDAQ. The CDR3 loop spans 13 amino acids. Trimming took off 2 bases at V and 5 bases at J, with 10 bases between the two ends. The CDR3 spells CASSLKGFHEQYF. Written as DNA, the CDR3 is TGTGCCAGCAGCTTAAAGGGTTTCCACGAGCAGTACTTC. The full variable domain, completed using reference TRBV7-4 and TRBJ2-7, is GAGVSQSPRYKVAKRGRDVALRCDSISGHVTLYWYRQTLGQGSEVLTYSQSDAQRDKSGRPSGRFSAERPERSVSTLKIQRTEQGDSAVYLCASSLKGFHEQYFGPGTRLTVT.

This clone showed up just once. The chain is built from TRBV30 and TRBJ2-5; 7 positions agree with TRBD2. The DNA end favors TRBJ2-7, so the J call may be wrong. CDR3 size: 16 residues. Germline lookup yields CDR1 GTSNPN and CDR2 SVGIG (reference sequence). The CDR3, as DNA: TGTGCCTGGGGTACCAAGGGCGGGAGTGTATCCTACGAGCAGTACTTC. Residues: CAWGTKGGSVSYEQYF.

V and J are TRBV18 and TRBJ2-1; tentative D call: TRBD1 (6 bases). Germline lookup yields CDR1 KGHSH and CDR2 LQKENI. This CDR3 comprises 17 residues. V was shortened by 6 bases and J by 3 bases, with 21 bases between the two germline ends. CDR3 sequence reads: CASSPRRGQPDYNEQFF. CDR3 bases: TGTGCCAGCTCCCCTCGGAGAGGACAGCCCGACTACAATGAGCAGTTCTTC.